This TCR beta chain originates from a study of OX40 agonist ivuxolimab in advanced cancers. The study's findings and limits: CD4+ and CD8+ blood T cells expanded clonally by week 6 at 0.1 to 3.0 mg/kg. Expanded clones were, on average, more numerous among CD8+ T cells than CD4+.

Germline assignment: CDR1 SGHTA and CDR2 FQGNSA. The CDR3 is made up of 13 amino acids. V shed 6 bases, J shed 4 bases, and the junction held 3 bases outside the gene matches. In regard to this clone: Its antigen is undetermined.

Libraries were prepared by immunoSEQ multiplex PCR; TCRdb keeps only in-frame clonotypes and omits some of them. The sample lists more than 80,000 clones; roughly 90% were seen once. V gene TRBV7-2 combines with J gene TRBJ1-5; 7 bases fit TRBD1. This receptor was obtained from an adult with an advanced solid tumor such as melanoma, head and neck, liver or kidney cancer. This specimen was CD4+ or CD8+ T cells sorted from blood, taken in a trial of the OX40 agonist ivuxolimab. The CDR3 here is CASSHRGNQPQHF. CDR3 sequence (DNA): TGTGCCAGCAGTCACAGGGGTAATCAGCCCCAGCATTTT.